These 31 T cell receptor beta chains came from one sample sequenced in a study of cytomegalovirus exposure and HLA in healthy donors. PCR was performed using 60 Vbeta and 13 Jbeta primers. Some clones are missing from TCRdb's copy, which holds only in-frame ones; the method was immunoSEQ multiplex PCR. The table has approximately 150,000 clones, around 78% seen once; the top ten hold under 2%. The sequencing input was PBMCs. These receptors all stem from a man aged 40-50 years in good health and CMV-seronegative.

This clone has only a few counts. This chain joins TRBV2 and TRBJ1-2; D is unresolved. This CDR3 comprises 13 residues. V was pared by 2 bases and J by 4 bases, with 8 bases between. CDR1 is SNHLY, CDR2 FYNNEI, per germline. The CDR3 region has the DNA TGTGCCAGCAGTGAACAGGCTCTCTATGGCTACACCTTC. Amino acid sequence: CASSEQALYGYTF.

The genes are TRBV18 and TRBJ2-3, with 7 bases matching TRBD2. Germline CDR1 is KGHSH and CDR2 is LQKENI. CDR3 length equals 16 residues. The ends lost 2 bases at V and 0 bases at J; junction bases unmatched: 5. CDR3 protein: CASSPVLAESTDTQYF. In DNA form, the CDR3 reads TGTGCCAGCTCACCAGTCCTAGCGGAAAGCACAGATACGCAGTATTTT.

Concerning this clone: The junction differs from germline at one of its ends, possibly a read error. The V call is TRBV6-1, the J call TRBJ1-5, with no clear D. From germline, CDR1 is MNHNS and CDR2 SASEGT. CDR3 size: 14 residues. CDR3 nucleotides: TGTGCCAGCAGTCACATCGTTAGCGATCAGCCCCAGCATTTT. It codes for CASSHIVSDQPQHF.

CDR3 sequence (DNA): TGTGCCAGCGCGGGACTTTCACAAAGCTCCTACAATGAGCAGTTCTTC. Translating it yields CASAGLSQSSYNEQFF. The chain employs TRBV27 and TRBJ2-1; D perhaps matches TRBD2 (6 bases). Trimming removed 8 bases at V and 0 bases at J, with 17 bases between. This CDR3 spans 16 amino acids. Germline loops: CDR1 MNHEY, CDR2 SMNVEV (reference sequence).

This chain uses TRBV2 with TRBJ2-2, with 10 bases aligning to TRBD2. CDR1 SNHLY and CDR2 FYNNEI come from the germline V gene. V gave up 4 bases and J gave up 4 bases; unmatched junction bases: 9. The CDR3 has 17 residues. The CDR3 DNA reads TGTGCCAGCAGTGGCCCACCGGGACTAGCGTCCACCGGGGAGCTGTTTTTT. This sequence encodes CASSGPPGLASTGELFF.

The chain has TRBV4-1 and TRBJ1-6, with 7 nucleotides matching TRBD1. Germline values: CDR1 MGHRA, CDR2 YSYEKL. Trimming removed 2 bases from V and 5 bases from J; junction bases left unmatched: 3. The CDR3 is 15 residues long. The CDR3 reads CASSQLDRDNSPLHF. The CDR3 coding sequence is TGCGCCAGCAGCCAACTAGACAGGGATAATTCACCCCTCCACTTT.

The chain couples TRBV6-1 to TRBJ2-5; no clear D. CDR1 is MNHNS and CDR2 is SASEGT in the germline V gene. Deletions cut 6 bases from V and 3 bases from J, with 8 bases between. The CDR3 consists of 12 residues. CDR3 DNA sequence: TGTGCCAGCAGCTTCCAGAAAGAGACCCAGTACTTC. Its protein is CASSFQKETQYF.

The chain links TRBV30 to TRBJ2-7; 8 positions agree with TRBD2. The CDR3 is made up of 16 amino acids. CDR1 is GTSNPN, CDR2 SVGIG, per germline (reference sequence). The trim removed 2 bases at V and 0 bases at J, leaving 9 bases unmatched. CDR3 amino acids: CAWSPRGGHSSYEQYV. DNA of the CDR3: TGTGCCTGGAGTCCTCGGGGGGGGCACAGCTCCTACGAGCAGTACGTC.

V is TRBV27 and J is TRBJ2-5; tentatively, D is TRBD2 (5 bases). The CDR3 totals 16 residues. CDR1 is MNHEY, CDR2 SMNVEV, per germline (reference sequence). Trimming left V 5 bases short and J 2 bases short, with 18 bases between. The CDR3 spells CASSPLGVAPQETQYF. CDR3 nucleotide sequence: TGTGCCAGCAGTCCCCTCGGGGTAGCGCCTCAAGAGACCCAGTACTTC.

The rearrangement joins TRBV7-9 to TRBJ1-2, with a weak D call TRBD1 (6 bases). Germline V CDR1 and CDR2: SEHNR, FQNEAQ (reference sequence). V was clipped by 4 bases and J by 0 bases, with 12 bases between them. The CDR3 is 15 amino acids. The CDR3 spells CASSYTGPANYGYTF. CDR3 in DNA: TGTGCCAGCAGCTATACAGGGCCAGCTAACTATGGCTACACCTTC. The full variable domain, its missing parts supplied by reference TRBV7-9 and TRBJ1-2, is DTGVSQNPRHKITKRGQNVTFRCDPISEHNRLYWYRQTLGQGPEFLTYFQNEAQLEKSRLLSDRFSAERPKGSFSTLEIQRTEQGDSAMYLCASSYTGPANYGYTFGSGTRLTVV.

This clone appeared a few times. This chain joins TRBV5-5 and TRBJ2-7, with D possibly TRBD2 on 5 matching bases. CDR3 length: 16 amino acids. With 0 bases removed from V and 2 bases from J, the gap between germline ends came to 15 bases. CDR1 SGHKS and CDR2 YYEKEE come from the germline V gene (reference sequence). CDR3 region: CASSLGLARVAYEQYV. DNA for the CDR3: TGTGCCAGCAGCTTGGGCCTGGCGAGGGTAGCCTACGAGCAGTACGTC.

This clone was recorded only once. This rearrangement joins TRBV7-2 to TRBJ1-3; D is unresolved. This CDR3 has 14 amino acids. Per the germline V gene, CDR1 is SGHTA and CDR2 is FQGNSA. V was shortened by 1 base and J by 2 bases, with 6 bases between the two germline ends. CDR3 residues: CASSLDITGNTIYF. For the CDR3, the DNA is TGTGCCAGCAGCTTAGACATCACTGGAAACACCATATATTTT.

The chain uses TRBV28 and TRBJ2-7; D gene unclear. The germline V gene has CDR1 MDHEN and CDR2 SYDVKM. The CDR3 runs to 13 residues. Trimming stripped 4 bases from V and 7 bases from J, with 14 bases between. DNA of the CDR3: TGTGCCAGCAGTTCCACCCGCGGTCGGGAGCAGTACTTC. It yields the protein CASSSTRGREQYF.

The chain joins TRBV29-1 to TRBJ1-2; the D is unclear. CDR3 size: 10 residues. Trimming took off 4 bases at V and 7 bases at J, with 7 bases between the two ends. Germline lookup yields CDR1 SQVTM and CDR2 ANQGSEA. The CDR3 DNA reads TGCAGCGTTGGTAACGGTGGCTACACCTTC. It codes for CSVGNGGYTF.

As DNA, the CDR3 is TGTGCCAGCAGCTTAGAAGAGGGGGCCCCCCAGCATTTT. This sequence encodes CASSLEEGAPQHF. V gene TRBV7-2 combines with J gene TRBJ1-5; 7 bases match TRBD1. CDR3 size: 13 residues. After removal of 1 base from V and 10 bases from J, the junction contained 4 bases not matched to a gene. Germline CDR1 SGHTA, CDR2 FQGNSA.

V and J are TRBV14 and TRBJ1-4; a possible D gene is TRBD1 (5 bases). V was clipped by 0 bases and J by 3 bases, with 14 bases between them. CDR1 is SGHDN, CDR2 FVKESK, per germline. The CDR3 contains 17 residues. The CDR3 loop is CASSQDVWTSANEKLFF. The CDR3 DNA reads as TGTGCCAGCAGCCAAGATGTGTGGACATCTGCTAATGAAAAACTGTTTTTT.

V usage is TRBV11-2 and J usage is TRBJ2-2, with D maybe TRBD2 (6 bases). The CDR3 spans 13 residues. CDR1 is SGHAT, CDR2 FQNNGV, per germline. Trimming stripped 4 bases from V and 7 bases from J, with 10 bases between. CDR3 sequence: CASSSTRGGELFF. Here the CDR3 DNA reads TGTGCCAGCAGCTCGACTAGGGGCGGGGAGCTGTTTTTT.

The chain joins TRBV7-2 to TRBJ2-3, with 8 bases that match TRBD2. Germline CDR1 is SGHTA and CDR2 is FQGNSA. The V and J ends lost 5 bases and 1 base, in that order; junction bases with no gene match: 8. The CDR3 runs 16 residues. The CDR3 protein is CASSPWTSSRTDTQYF. For the CDR3, the DNA is TGTGCCAGCAGCCCGTGGACTAGCTCCCGCACAGATACGCAGTATTTT.

V and J are TRBV9 and TRBJ1-2, with D maybe TRBD1 (6 bases). The CDR3 is 15 residues long. V lost 4 bases to trimming and J lost 5 bases, with 18 bases between them. Germline V gene data show CDR1 as SGDLS and CDR2 as YYNGEE. CDR3 DNA: TGTGCCAGCAGCCCAACAGGGTCCGGAGGATATGGCTACACCTTC. This translates into CASSPTGSGGYGYTF.

CDR3 amino acids: CASRPGQGEGAQYF. CDR3 sequence (DNA): TGTGCCAGCAGACCTGGACAGGGGGAGGGAGCCCAGTACTTC. The V gene is TRBV5-4, the J gene TRBJ2-5; 10 bases match TRBD1. The CDR3 length is 14 residues. V was pared by 5 bases and J by 9 bases, with 10 bases of the junction left unmatched. Germline lookup yields CDR1 SGHNT and CDR2 YYREEE (reference sequence).

The chain uses TRBV7-9 and TRBJ2-3; 11 bases match TRBD2. V gave up 5 bases and J gave up 2 bases; unmatched junction bases: 6. CDR3 length: 16 amino acids. Germline V gives CDR1 SEHNR, CDR2 FQNEAQ (reference sequence). The CDR3 DNA sequence: TGTGCCAGCAGCCTCCGACTAGCGGGAACCACAGATACGCAGTATTTT. Protein product: CASSLRLAGTTDTQYF.

The genes are TRBV29-1 and TRBJ1-2, with D possibly being TRBD1 (6 bases). The length of the CDR3 is 15 residues. Germline V lookup: CDR1 SQVTM, CDR2 ANQGSEA. Trimming left V 3 bases short and J 0 bases short, with 14 bases between. The CDR3 reads CSVDRRGNPNYGYTF. CDR3 sequence (DNA): TGCAGCGTTGACCGCAGGGGAAACCCTAACTATGGCTACACCTTC.

The chain has TRBV28 and TRBJ2-1, with TRBD2 matching over 8 bases. Germline-derived CDR1 and CDR2 are MDHEN and SYDVKM. The V and J ends lost 6 bases and 4 bases, in that order; junction bases with no gene match: 11. This CDR3 spans 16 amino acids. CDR3 sequence reads: CASSLHLTSEYNEQFF. The CDR3 DNA follows: TGTGCCAGCAGCCTCCACTTGACTAGCGAGTACAATGAGCAGTTCTTC.

This clone has a handful of counts. The V gene is TRBV7-2, the J gene TRBJ2-7, with D possibly matching TRBD2 (5 bases). CDR1 is SGHTA, CDR2 FQGNSA, per germline. Trimming cost V 1 base and J 4 bases, with 26 bases left between them. The CDR3 length is 19 residues. CDR3 amino acids: CASSLVGASSSLTDYEQYF. CDR3 nucleotides: TGTGCCAGCAGCTTAGTAGGAGCTAGCTCCTCACTTACGGATTACGAGCAGTACTTC.

The CDR3 nucleotides are TGTGCCAGCAGTTTTGCGGGATCCCGAACTAACTACGAGCAGTACTTC. This translates into CASSFAGSRTNYEQYF. The V call is TRBV28, the J call TRBJ2-7, with D perhaps TRBD2 (6 bases). The CDR3 is 16 amino acids. The V end lost 3 bases, the J end lost 3 bases, and 18 bases lay between the germline ends. Germline V gene sequence: CDR1 MDHEN, CDR2 SYDVKM. Together with reference TRBV28 and TRBJ2-7, the CDR3 gives the full variable domain: DVKVTQSSRYLVKRTGEKVFLECVQDMDHENMFWYRQDPGLGLRLIYFSYDVKMKEKGDIPEGYSVSREKKERFSLILESASTNQTSMYLCASSFAGSRTNYEQYFGPGTRLTVT.

This clone was seen once. The CDR3 reads CASSFGAATNEKLFF. The CDR3 DNA is TGCGCCAGCAGCTTTGGGGCCGCAACTAATGAAAAACTGTTTTTT. The chain links TRBV5-1 to TRBJ1-4; a possible D gene is TRBD1 (5 bases). CDR3 length equals 15 residues. Germline V lookup: CDR1 SGHRS, CDR2 YFSETQ. V was shortened by 2 bases and J by 0 bases, with 8 bases between the two germline ends.

The chain combines TRBV9 with TRBJ1-1; the D is unclear. With 1 base removed from V and 9 bases from J, the gap between germline ends came to 16 bases. The CDR3 is 14 residues long. Germline V CDR1 and CDR2: SGDLS, YYNGEE. The CDR3 bases are TGTGCCAGCAGCGTATACTCGGCGGAGATGAAAGCTTTCTTT. Translating it yields CASSVYSAEMKAFF. Drawing the rest from reference TRBV9 and TRBJ1-1, the complete variable domain is DSGVTQTPKHLITATGQRVTLRCSPRSGDLSVYWYQQSLDQGLQFLIQYYNGEERAKGNILERFSAQQFPDLHSELNLSSLELGDSALYFCASSVYSAEMKAFFGQGTRLTVV.

The rearrangement joins TRBV7-9 to TRBJ1-1; D unclear. The CDR3 consists of 15 residues. Germline CDR1 reads SEHNR; CDR2 reads FQNEAQ (reference sequence). Trimming removed 4 bases at V and 0 bases at J, with 12 bases between. As DNA, the CDR3 is TGTGCCAGCAGCTCAACTATCGGGATGAACACTGAAGCTTTCTTT. Translating gives CASSSTIGMNTEAFF.

The V call is TRBV28, the J call TRBJ2-7; maybe TRBD2 (5 bases). CDR3 size: 16 residues. CDR1 MDHEN and CDR2 SYDVKM come from the germline V gene. Trimming shortened V by 4 bases and J by 5 bases, and 21 bases separated the two germline ends. In DNA form, the CDR3 reads TGTGCCAGCAGTTCCGTATTCACGGGATCGTCCAACGAGCAGTACTTC. Translation gives CASSSVFTGSSNEQYF.

This clone was recorded a few times. The chain links TRBV5-5 to TRBJ1-2; D is perhaps TRBD1 (6 bases). The CDR3 is 14 residues long. The germline CDR1 and CDR2 sequences are SGHKS and YYEKEE (reference sequence). The ends were cut back, 3 bases at V and 2 bases at J, with 11 bases in the middle. The CDR3 spells CASSWAGGNYGYTF. The DNA of the CDR3 is TGTGCCAGCAGCTGGGCGGGGGGCAACTATGGCTACACCTTC.

CDR3 in amino acids: CASSEGHSGNTIYF. Here the CDR3 DNA reads TGTGCCAGCAGTGAAGGACACAGTGGAAACACCATATATTTT. The chain is built from TRBV6-1 and TRBJ1-3; D remains unclear. The V and J ends lost 1 base and 3 bases respectively, with 7 bases between them. The CDR3 extends over 14 amino acids. Germline values: CDR1 MNHNS, CDR2 SASEGT.